This T cell receptor beta chain is from a study of cytomegalovirus exposure and HLA in healthy donors. Study outcomes and limitations: Most TCR sequences were rare, but some public TCRs occurred in many donors. There were about 160 TCR beta chains listed as cytomegalovirus-associated.

Profiled with immunoSEQ multiplex PCR; TCRdb holds only in-frame clones, not every one. The sample records 100,000 to 150,000 clones, roughly 89% being singletons. Trimming shortened V by 0 bases and J by 9 bases, and 21 bases separated the two germline ends. The CDR3 runs to 16 residues. Germline V CDR1 and CDR2: MNHEY, SVGAGI. The donors formed part of the approximately 120-subject validation cohort, distinct from the roughly 730-subject first cohort. A word on this clone: Its target is unknown.

Sequences were obtained from PBMCs. The chain is built from TRBV6-5 and TRBJ2-7, with D possibly TRBD1 on 5 matching bases. The TCR was taken from a woman aged 18-29 years in good health and CMV-seronegative. CDR3 DNA sequence: TGTGCCAGCAGTTACTCGATTCGCGACAGCCCCCTAGGGCAGTACTTC. This gives the protein CASSYSIRDSPLGQYF.